This T cell receptor (beta chain) was recorded in a study of blood T cell repertoires in COVID-19 (dated by TCRdb to between 2020 and 2021). In the study overall: Samples from collaborators originated in the United States, Italy and Spain and spanned both the acute and convalescent phases of COVID-19. Subjects who had been exposed to COVID-19, were actively infected with it, or had recovered from it provided the deeply sampled blood TCRbeta repertoires that made up the dataset. The sample metadata nearly always contained a de-identified subject ID, COVID-19 status, age in years and sex. Samples came from the ongoing ImmuneRACE study (first 160 participants) plus 1,254 subjects from 6 global collaborators. The prospective study material was composed of cDNA or gDNA derived from T cells, B-cell-depleted T cells, or PBMCs. The repertoires were made available in a free public database intended to serve as a resource for research on the immune response to SARS-CoV-2. Where HLA class I and class II types were available, the types were taken from metadata supplied by the sample provider, not from assay-based typing. General study outcomes and caveats: The amount of clinical and demographic metadata varied by source and participant and was provided uncurated.

A remark on this clone: This receptor's antigen is unknown. No base quality values were provided; no much bigger clone lies one nucleotide off.

TCRbeta CDR3 regions were amplified from genomic DNA by means of the immunoSEQ Assay, a bias-controlled multiplex PCR. In the authors' own workflow: The number of nucleated cells in each sample was estimated from the amplification of reference gene primers within the assay. To quantify the absolute abundance of each unique TCRbeta CDR3 rearrangement, sequence reads were collapsed and filtered. For each sample, productive Simpson clonality was calculated as the square root of Simpson's diversity index over productive rearrangements. The clones in this table, taken by TCRdb from immuneACCESS, are in-frame only. Not every clone is retained; where verified, under half of the shortfall comes from an unresolved V gene, and the cause of the rest is unknown. The V and J calls and the clone size are those of that table, but D and trimming were determined from the DNA. Recorded for this sample are some 150,000 clones; roughly 79% of them occurred a single time. The ten most abundant clones make up approximately 8.4% of the sample.

Whole blood was collected in K2EDTA tubes by collaborating institutions according to the institutions' own protocols. For TCRbeta analysis, collaborator samples were shipped as frozen whole blood, as isolated PBMCs, or as DNA extracted from either sample type. The CDR3, cysteine through phenylalanine, is 13 amino acids long. Of all the DNA, just the CDR3 is kept, 39 bases in frame from base 1. V lost 4 bases and J lost 5 bases; the stretch between them is 11 bases long. Based on the germline V gene (reference sequence), the CDR1 and CDR2 sequences are LGHDT and YNNKEL. This TCR was recovered from a human donor with acute or convalescent COVID-19. The donor label of this sample is uncertain. Sequenced input: peripheral blood. The chain is assembled from TRBV3-1 (or the pseudogene TRBV3-2) and TRBJ1-2; TRBD1 is perhaps the D gene, given 6 matching bases. Here is the DNA: TGTGCCAGCAGCCCCGGGACATCGTATGGCTACACCTTC. Translated, it gives CASSPGTSYGYTF.